The sequence of this T cell receptor beta chain was determined in a study of PD-1 blockade in mismatch repair-deficient tumors. Method: immunoSEQ multiplex PCR; TCRdb's copy keeps in-frame clones and lacks some. The sample includes 100,000 or so clones, 82% of them seen just once. Germline lookup yields CDR1 SGHTA and CDR2 FQGNSA. J gave up 6 bases and V 1 base, and 3 bases lay outside the gene matches. The CDR3 has 15 amino acids. The material was peripheral blood, obtained roughly 36 weeks after starting pembrolizumab. The receptor comes from an adult with mismatch repair-deficient cancer. This sequence joins TRBV7-2 and TRBJ2-1, with TRBD1 matching 10 bases. The DNA for the CDR3 is TGTGCCAGCAGCTTAGTAGGGGACAGGGGCAATGAGCAGTTCTTC. Translating gives CASSLVGDRGNEQFF.